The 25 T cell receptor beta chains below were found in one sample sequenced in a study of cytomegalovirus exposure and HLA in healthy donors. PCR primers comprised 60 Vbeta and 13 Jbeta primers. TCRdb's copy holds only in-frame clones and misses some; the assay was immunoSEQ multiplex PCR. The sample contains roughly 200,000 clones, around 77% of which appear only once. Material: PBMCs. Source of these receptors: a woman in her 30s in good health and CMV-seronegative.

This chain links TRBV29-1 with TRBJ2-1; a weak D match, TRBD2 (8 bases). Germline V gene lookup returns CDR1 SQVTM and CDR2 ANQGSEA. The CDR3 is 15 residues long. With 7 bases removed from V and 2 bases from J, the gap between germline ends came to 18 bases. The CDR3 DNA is TGCAGCGCCGACAGGGCGGGAGGAGCCTACAATGAGCAGTTCTTC. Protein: CSADRAGGAYNEQFF.

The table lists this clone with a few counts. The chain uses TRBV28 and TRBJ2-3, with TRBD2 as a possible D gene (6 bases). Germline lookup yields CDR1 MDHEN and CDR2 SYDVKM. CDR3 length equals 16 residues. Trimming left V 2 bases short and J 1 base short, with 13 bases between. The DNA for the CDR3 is TGTGCCAGCAGTTTAGTCGGGACTTGGGGCACAGATACGCAGTATTTT. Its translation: CASSLVGTWGTDTQYF.

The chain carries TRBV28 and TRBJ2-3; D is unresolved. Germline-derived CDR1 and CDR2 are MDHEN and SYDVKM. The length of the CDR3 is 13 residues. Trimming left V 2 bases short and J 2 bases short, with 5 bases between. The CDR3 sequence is CASSLTDTDTQYF. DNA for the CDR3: TGTGCCAGCAGTTTAACAGACACAGATACGCAGTATTTT.

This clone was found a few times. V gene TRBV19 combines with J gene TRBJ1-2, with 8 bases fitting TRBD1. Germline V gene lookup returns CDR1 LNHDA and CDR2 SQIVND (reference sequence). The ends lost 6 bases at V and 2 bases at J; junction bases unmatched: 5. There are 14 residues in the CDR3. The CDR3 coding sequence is TGTGCCAGTAGCCCGACAGGGGTAAACTATGGCTACACCTTC. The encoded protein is CASSPTGVNYGYTF.

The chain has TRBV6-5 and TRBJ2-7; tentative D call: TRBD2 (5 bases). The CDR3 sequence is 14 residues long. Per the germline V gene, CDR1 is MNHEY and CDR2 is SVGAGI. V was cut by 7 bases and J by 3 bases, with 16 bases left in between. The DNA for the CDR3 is TGTGCCAGCACTGATCCGGGATATATCTACGAGCAGTACTTC. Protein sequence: CASTDPGYIYEQYF.

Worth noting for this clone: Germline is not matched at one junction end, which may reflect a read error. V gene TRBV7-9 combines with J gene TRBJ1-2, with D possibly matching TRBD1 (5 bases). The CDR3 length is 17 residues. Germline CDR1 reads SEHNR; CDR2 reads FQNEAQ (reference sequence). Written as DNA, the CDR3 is TGTTCCAGCAGCCCCACAGGACAAGCCAGTTTCGTCTATGGCTACACCTTC. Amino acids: CSSSPTGQASFVYGYTF.

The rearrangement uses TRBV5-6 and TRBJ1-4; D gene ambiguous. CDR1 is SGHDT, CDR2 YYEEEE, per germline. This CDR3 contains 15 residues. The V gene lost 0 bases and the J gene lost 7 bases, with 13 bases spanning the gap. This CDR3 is CASSLGWAVGEKLFF. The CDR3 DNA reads TGTGCCAGCAGCTTGGGATGGGCAGTTGGTGAAAAACTGTTTTTT.

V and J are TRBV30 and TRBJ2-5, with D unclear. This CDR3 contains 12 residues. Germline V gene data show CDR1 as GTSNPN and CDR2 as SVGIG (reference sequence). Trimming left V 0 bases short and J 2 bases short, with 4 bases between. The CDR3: CAWSVSQETQYF. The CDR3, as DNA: TGTGCCTGGAGTGTATCTCAAGAGACCCAGTACTTC.

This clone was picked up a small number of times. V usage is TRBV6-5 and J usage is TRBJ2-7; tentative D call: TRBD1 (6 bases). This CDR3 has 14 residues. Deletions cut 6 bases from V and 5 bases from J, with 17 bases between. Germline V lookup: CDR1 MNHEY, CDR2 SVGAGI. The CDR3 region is CASSHDRSIHEQYF. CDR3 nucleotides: TGTGCCAGCAGCCATGACAGGTCTATCCACGAGCAGTACTTC.

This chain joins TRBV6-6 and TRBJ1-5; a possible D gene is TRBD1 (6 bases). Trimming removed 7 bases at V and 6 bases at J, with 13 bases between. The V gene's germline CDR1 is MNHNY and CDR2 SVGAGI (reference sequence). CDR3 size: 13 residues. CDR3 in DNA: TGTGCCAGCAAGGGGGGGTACACTCAGCCCCAGCATTTT. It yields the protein CASKGGYTQPQHF.

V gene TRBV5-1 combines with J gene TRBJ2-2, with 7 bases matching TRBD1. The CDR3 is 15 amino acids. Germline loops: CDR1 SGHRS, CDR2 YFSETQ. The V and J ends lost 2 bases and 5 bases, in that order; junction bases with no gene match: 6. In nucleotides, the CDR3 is TGCGCCAGCAGCTTAGGCTCACAGGGGACCGGGGAGCTGTTTTTT. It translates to CASSLGSQGTGELFF.

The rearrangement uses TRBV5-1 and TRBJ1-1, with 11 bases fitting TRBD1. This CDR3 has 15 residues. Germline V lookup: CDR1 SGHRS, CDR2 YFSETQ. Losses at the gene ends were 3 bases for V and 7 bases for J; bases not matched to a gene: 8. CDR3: CASSWDRGGLGEAFF. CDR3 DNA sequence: TGCGCCAGCAGCTGGGACAGGGGGGGCCTGGGTGAAGCTTTCTTT.

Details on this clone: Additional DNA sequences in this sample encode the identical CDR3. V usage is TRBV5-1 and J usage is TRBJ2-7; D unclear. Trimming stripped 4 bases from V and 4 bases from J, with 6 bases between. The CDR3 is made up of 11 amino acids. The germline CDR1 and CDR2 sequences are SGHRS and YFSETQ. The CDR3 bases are TGCGCCAGCAGCCCGGGTTACGAGCAGTACTTC. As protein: CASSPGYEQYF.

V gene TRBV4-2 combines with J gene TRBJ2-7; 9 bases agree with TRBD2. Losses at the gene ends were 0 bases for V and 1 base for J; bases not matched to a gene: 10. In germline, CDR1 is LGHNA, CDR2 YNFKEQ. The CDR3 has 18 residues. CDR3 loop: CASSQETVGLARSYEQYF. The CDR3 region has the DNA TGTGCCAGCAGCCAAGAAACGGTCGGACTAGCGAGATCCTACGAGCAGTACTTC.

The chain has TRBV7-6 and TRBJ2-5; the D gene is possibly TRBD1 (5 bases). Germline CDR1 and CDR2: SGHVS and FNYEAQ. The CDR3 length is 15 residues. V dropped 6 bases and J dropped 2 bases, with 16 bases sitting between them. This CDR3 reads CASSEFRAPQETQYF. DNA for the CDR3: TGTGCCAGCAGTGAATTCAGGGCCCCACAAGAGACCCAGTACTTC.

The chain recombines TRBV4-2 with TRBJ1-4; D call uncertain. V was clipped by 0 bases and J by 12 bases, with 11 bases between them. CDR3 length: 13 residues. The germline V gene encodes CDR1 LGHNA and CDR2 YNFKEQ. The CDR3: CASSQESSEELFF. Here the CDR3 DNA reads TGTGCCAGCAGCCAAGAATCGTCCGAGGAACTGTTTTTT.

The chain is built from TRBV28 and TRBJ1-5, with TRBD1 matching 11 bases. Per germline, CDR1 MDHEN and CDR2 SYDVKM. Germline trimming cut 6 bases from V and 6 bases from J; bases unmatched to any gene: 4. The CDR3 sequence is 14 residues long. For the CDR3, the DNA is TGTGCCAGCAGCTTGGGACAGGGGGTTCAGCCCCAGCATTTT. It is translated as CASSLGQGVQPQHF.

The CDR3 sequence is CASSPYQGLAKNIQYF. The CDR3 bases are TGTGCCAGCAGCCCGTACCAGGGGTTAGCCAAAAACATTCAGTACTTC. This sequence joins TRBV11-2 and TRBJ2-4; D is possibly TRBD1 (6 bases). Germline lookup yields CDR1 SGHAT and CDR2 FQNNGV. V was clipped by 5 bases and J by 0 bases, with 14 bases between them. The CDR3 is made up of 16 amino acids.

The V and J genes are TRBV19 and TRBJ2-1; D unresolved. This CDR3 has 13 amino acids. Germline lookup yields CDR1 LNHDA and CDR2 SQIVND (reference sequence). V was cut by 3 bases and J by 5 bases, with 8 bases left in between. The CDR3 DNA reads TGTGCCAGTAGTATCCTGAACAACAATGAGCAGTTCTTC. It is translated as CASSILNNNEQFF.

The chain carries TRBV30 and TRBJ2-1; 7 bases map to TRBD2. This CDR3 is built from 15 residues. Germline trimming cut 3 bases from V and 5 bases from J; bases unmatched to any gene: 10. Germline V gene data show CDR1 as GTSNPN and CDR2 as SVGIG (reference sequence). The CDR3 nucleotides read TGTGCCTGGAGACCCTGGGAGGGTCGGAACAATGAGCAGTTCTTC. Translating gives CAWRPWEGRNNEQFF.

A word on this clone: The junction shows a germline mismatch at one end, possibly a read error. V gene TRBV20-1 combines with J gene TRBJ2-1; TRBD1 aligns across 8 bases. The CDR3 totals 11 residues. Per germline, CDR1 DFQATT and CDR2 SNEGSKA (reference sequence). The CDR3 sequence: CSARPPGQDLF. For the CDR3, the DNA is TGCAGTGCTAGACCACCGGGACAGGACCTCTTC.

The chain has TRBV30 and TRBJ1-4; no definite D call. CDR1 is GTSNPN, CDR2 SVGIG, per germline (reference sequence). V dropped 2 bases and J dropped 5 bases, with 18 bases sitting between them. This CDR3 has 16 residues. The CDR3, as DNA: TGTGCCTGGAGTTTCCCGAACGGGGATATCAATGAAAAACTGTTTTTT. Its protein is CAWSFPNGDINEKLFF.

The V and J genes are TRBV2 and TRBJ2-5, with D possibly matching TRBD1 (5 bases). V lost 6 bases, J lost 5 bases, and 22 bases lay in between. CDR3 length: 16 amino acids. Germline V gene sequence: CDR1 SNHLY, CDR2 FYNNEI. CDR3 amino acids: CASRDRQLKTRETQYF. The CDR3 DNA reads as TGTGCCAGCAGGGACCGACAGCTAAAGACGCGCGAGACCCAGTACTTC.

CDR3 DNA: TGTGCCAGAACCCCGGTACGGTCAGGGGCCACTGAAGCTTTCTTT. Protein product: CARTPVRSGATEAFF. The chain joins TRBV11-2 to TRBJ1-1; weak D call: TRBD1 (6 bases). Germline V CDR1 and CDR2: SGHAT, FQNNGV. The CDR3 has 15 residues. Trimming left V 9 bases short and J 4 bases short, with 21 bases between.

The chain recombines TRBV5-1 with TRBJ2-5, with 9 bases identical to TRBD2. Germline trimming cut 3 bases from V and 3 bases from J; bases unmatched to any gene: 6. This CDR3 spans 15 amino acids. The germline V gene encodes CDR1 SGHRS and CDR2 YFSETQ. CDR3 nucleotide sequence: TGCGCCAGCAGCTCCCAATTAGCGGGGGAAGAGACCCAGTACTTC. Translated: CASSSQLAGEETQYF. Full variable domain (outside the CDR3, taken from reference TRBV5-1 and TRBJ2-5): KAGVTQTPRYLIKTRGQQVTLSCSPISGHRSVSWYQQTPGQGLQFLFEYFSETQRNKGNFPGRFSGRQFSNSRSEMNVSTLELGDSALYLCASSSQLAGEETQYFGPGTRLLVL.